The present T cell receptor beta chain was sequenced within a study of tumor-infiltrating lymphocytes in oesophageal squamous cell carcinoma (dated by TCRdb to the mid-2010s). The protocol used for the library was PCR. The sequencer listed for this sample is Illumina HiSeq 2000. TCRdb reworked the public reads: Q25 trimming with fastp, MiXCR clone assembly, productive beta chains retained. Rows with a matching CDR3 protein are joined into one entry that keeps the most common DNA and genes. Counted in this sample were more than 15,000 distinct CDR3 sequences; 30% to 45% of them appeared once. Roughly 21% of the sample belongs to the ten largest clones. Counted from cysteine to phenylalanine, this CDR3 has 15 amino acids. Only the CDR3 DNA stays, 45 bases, in frame from base 1. Compared with germline, V lacks 5 bases and J lacks 9 bases; bases without a gene match: 10. For CDR1 and CDR2, the germline V gene lists MNHNS and SASEGT.

By how much of the sample it makes up, this clonotype is large (0.1 to 1%). Its antigen specificity is not known. No per-base quality is available; no much larger clone lies one base away. Rearrangement joined TRBV6-1 to TRBJ2-2; 9 nucleotides in the junction match TRBD1. This TCR derives from a male donor with esophageal squamous cell carcinoma. Sequencing used esophageal tumor tissue. The CDR3 protein: CASSFWTGVDRELFF. The nucleotide sequence is given as TGTGCCAGCAGTTTCTGGACAGGGGTGGATAGGGAGCTGTTTTTT.